Listed below are T cell receptor beta chains from one sample, sequenced in a study of shared clonotypes between healthy human individuals. Profiling relied on immunoSEQ multiplex PCR, and the TCRdb table lists in-frame clones only, not all of them. The data contain some 1 million clones, roughly 75% of them singletons. The sequenced material came from memory CD4+ T cells sorted from blood. These receptors came from a man between 18 and 35 years old in good health. The CDR3 runs from the conserved cysteine through the conserved F or W. A D gene is named only where the DNA matches it firmly. Size values are once, few and many counts, or a class for expanded clones, and some rows have none.

abundance	v_gene	d_gene	j_gene	CDR3aa	CDR3nt
.	TRBV6-5	TRBD1	TRBJ2-5	CASQRGQGGTQYF	TGTGCCAGCCAAAGAGGACAGGGCGGGACCCAGTACTTC
.	TRBV7-6	TRBD2	TRBJ2-3	CASSLGGGGRNTDTQYF	TGTGCCAGCAGCCTCGGGGGGGGAGGGCGAAACACAGATACGCAGTATTTT
.	TRBV28	TRBD2	TRBJ2-5	CASSRTRGGLETQYF	TGTGCCAGCAGCAGGACGCGGGGGGGCCTAGAGACCCAGTACTTC
.	TRBV28	.	TRBJ2-7	CASSPPVGRAYEQYF	TGTGCCAGCAGTCCCCCTGTCGGGCGCGCCTACGAGCAGTACTTC
.	TRBV28	TRBD1	TRBJ2-7	CASSLPGQGAYEQYF	TGTGCCAGCAGCCTCCCGGGACAGGGGGCCTACGAGCAGTACTTC
.	TRBV7-2	.	TRBJ2-1	CASSLEVAYNEQFF	TGTGCCAGCAGCTTGGAAGTAGCCTACAATGAGCAGTTCTTC
.	TRBV10-3	.	TRBJ1-2	CAAGGQDYGYTF	TGTGCCGCCGGAGGGCAGGACTATGGCTACACCTTC
many	TRBV2	.	TRBJ2-7	CASSDGWATYEQYF	TGTGCCAGCAGTGACGGTTGGGCCACCTACGAGCAGTACTTC
.	TRBV28	TRBD2	TRBJ2-1	CASSLMTSGVQNEQFF	TGTGCCAGCAGTCTCATGACTAGCGGGGTGCAAAATGAGCAGTTCTTC
.	TRBV14	TRBD1	TRBJ2-7	CASSQTMKIVGDSYYYEQYF	TGTGCCAGCAGCCAGACGATGAAGATAGTTGGGGACAGCTATTACTACGAGCAGTACTTC
once	TRBV11-2	TRBD1	TRBJ1-1	CASSASTGGRTEAFF	TGTGCCAGCAGCGCTTCGACAGGGGGCAGAACTGAAGCTTTCTTT
.	TRBV10-3	TRBD1	TRBJ2-3	CAISDLTGGGTDTQYF	TGTGCCATCAGTGACCTAACAGGGGGAGGCACAGATACGCAGTATTTT
few	TRBV30	.	TRBJ2-2	CAWNGPGVNTGELFF	TGTGCCTGGAACGGTCCCGGGGTGAACACCGGGGAGCTGTTTTTT
.	TRBV5-4	.	TRBJ1-2	CASSLNTDLGYTF	TGTGCCAGCAGCTTGAATACCGACCTTGGCTACACCTTC
few	TRBV4-1	TRBD1	TRBJ1-1	CASSQGGQGANEAFF	TGCGCCAGCAGCCAAGGTGGACAGGGGGCGAATGAAGCTTTCTTT
.	TRBV2	.	TRBJ1-5	CASSEGDRSNQPQHF	TGTGCCAGCAGTGAAGGTGACAGAAGTAATCAGCCCCAGCATTTT
.	TRBV7-8	.	TRBJ1-1	CASSAGLTLGDEAFF	TGTGCCAGCAGCGCGGGACTCACCCTTGGGGATGAAGCTTTCTTT
.	TRBV7-8	TRBD2	TRBJ2-1	CASSPGASGSDEQFF	TGTGCCAGCAGCCCCGGTGCTAGCGGGAGCGATGAGCAGTTCTTC